This TCR beta chain is from a study of blood T cell repertoires in COVID-19 (dated by TCRdb to about 2020). Turning to the overall study: Samples from collaborators originated in the United States, Italy and Spain and spanned both the acute and convalescent phases of COVID-19. The material from the prospective study consisted of cDNA or gDNA derived from T cells, B-cell-depleted T cells, or PBMCs. Deeply sampled blood TCRbeta repertoires from subjects exposed to, actively infected with, or recovered from COVID-19 were included in the dataset. The repertoires were released in a freely available public database intended as a resource for research on the immune response to SARS-CoV-2. The samples were drawn from two sources: the first 160 participants of the ongoing ImmuneRACE study, and 1,000 to 1,500 subjects contributed by 6 global collaborators. A de-identified subject ID, COVID-19 status, age in years and sex were almost always included in the sample metadata. Where HLA class I and class II types were available, the types were taken from metadata supplied by the sample provider, not from assay-based typing. Broader findings and caveats from the paper: The quantity of clinical and demographic metadata differed by source and by participant and was supplied without curation.

At one collaborating source in Seattle, patients were enrolled during active infection and were followed longitudinally through the course of disease. Each collaborating institution followed its own protocols to collect whole blood in K2EDTA tubes. For TCRbeta analysis, collaborators shipped samples as frozen whole blood, isolated PBMCs, or DNA extracted from either of those sample types. On this clone: Its antigen is unknown. No clone much larger than this one lies a single base away; base qualities are absent.

The germline V gene (reference sequence) provides CDR1 SEHNR and CDR2 FQNEAQ. From the cysteine up to the phenylalanine, the CDR3 has a length of 15 residues. The retained sequence is limited to the CDR3, 45 bases, with the frame set at the first base. V and J lose 3 bases and 7 bases, and a span of 16 bases separates them. TCRbeta CDR3 regions were amplified from genomic DNA using the immunoSEQ Assay, a bias-controlled multiplex PCR. For the original study's pipeline: The number of nucleated cells in each sample was estimated from the amplification of reference gene primers within the assay. To quantify the absolute abundance of each unique TCRbeta CDR3 rearrangement, sequence reads were collapsed and filtered. For each sample, productive Simpson clonality was calculated by taking the square root of Simpson's diversity index across productive rearrangements. What TCRdb holds here is the immuneACCESS table cut down to in-frame rearrangements. Part of the clones is not present; checked against another copy, under half of the missing clones reflect an unresolved V gene, and the others are unexplained. The D gene and trimming were derived from the DNA, and the V and J assignments and clone size from that table. The sample yields 150,000 to 160,000 clones; around 83% were counted once. 9.5% to 13% of the sample comes from the top ten.

The source is a woman aged 60 to 75 with COVID-19, enrolled during active disease. The chain couples TRBV7-9 to TRBJ1-5; tentative D gene TRBD1, with 5 bases matching. Sequenced: peripheral blood. The nucleotide sequence is TGTGCCAGCAGCTTGGGACTCGGGTCTGGACAGCCCCAGCATTTT. Its product reads: CASSLGLGSGQPQHF.